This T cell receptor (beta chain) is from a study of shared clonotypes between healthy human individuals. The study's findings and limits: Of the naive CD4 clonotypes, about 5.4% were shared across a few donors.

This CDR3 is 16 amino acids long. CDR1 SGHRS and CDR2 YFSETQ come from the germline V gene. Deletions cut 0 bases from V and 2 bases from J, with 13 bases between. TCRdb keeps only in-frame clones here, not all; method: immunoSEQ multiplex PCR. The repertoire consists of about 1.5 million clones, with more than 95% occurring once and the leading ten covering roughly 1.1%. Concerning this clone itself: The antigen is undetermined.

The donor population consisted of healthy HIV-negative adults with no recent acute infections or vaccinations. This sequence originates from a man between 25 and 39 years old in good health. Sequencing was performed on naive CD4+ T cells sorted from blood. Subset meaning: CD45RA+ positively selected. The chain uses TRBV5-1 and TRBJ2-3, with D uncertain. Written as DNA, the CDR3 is TGCGCCAGCAGCTTGGATCTGTTCCCCCCCACAGATACGCAGTATTTT. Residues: CASSLDLFPPTDTQYF.